Reported below is one T cell receptor beta chain. The CDR3 length is 17 residues. J was trimmed by 0 bases and V by 6 bases; bases with no gene match: 8. Germline V lookup: CDR1 SGHVS, CDR2 FQNEAQ. The data were obtained in a study of cytomegalovirus exposure and HLA in healthy donors. The PCR was carried out with 60 Vbeta primers and 13 Jbeta primers. The method was immunoSEQ multiplex PCR; TCRdb's version includes in-frame clones alone and lacks a portion of them. The sample has some 100,000 clones, 60% to 75% seen once; the top ten hold about 1.9%. The sample taken for sequencing was PBMCs. The sequence was obtained from a woman aged 40 to 50 in good health and CMV-seronegative. This sequence joins TRBV7-8 and TRBJ1-6, with 7 nucleotides matching TRBD1. CDR3 amino acids: CASSDPGQRSYNSPLHF. CDR3 bases: TGTGCCAGCAGTGATCCGGGACAGCGCTCCTATAATTCACCCCTCCACTTT.